This TCR beta chain was captured by sequencing in a study of cytomegalovirus exposure and HLA in healthy donors (TCRdb year 2017). The study in broad terms: An earlier analysis of about 530 of the donors reported around 280 Gb of sequence data and 95 million to 140 million unique TCR beta sequences obtained from 150 million to 200 million T cells. An early release that covered fewer than 750 HLA-typed donors contained around 300 gigabases of sequencing data and roughly 84 million unique TCR sequences. Among the approximately 400 genotyped donors, around 81% belonged to the genetic ancestry cluster associated with self-reported Caucasian donors. The aim of the study was to test whether cataloging public T cell receptors could identify signatures of past pathogen exposure. The T cell repertoires of 666 subjects were profiled by immunosequencing and related to cytomegalovirus serostatus. Along with the approximately 650-subject first cohort, a separate validation cohort of approximately 110 different subjects was used. High-throughput TCR immunosequencing, statistical association of individual TCRs with disease status, and machine learning were combined to predict cytomegalovirus infection status. A later analysis re-examined previously published TCR beta repertoires from about 670 donors and added high-resolution HLA genotyping to investigate patterns of TCR occurrence. The later analysis used no new phenotypic data to find candidate immune exposures, relying instead on TCR beta sequences and their occurrence across donors. An earlier analysis of several hundred of the donors applied high-throughput TCR beta sequencing to assess whether each TCR beta V gene segment acted as functional or pseudogenic. Donor age, sex, ethnicity and CMV serostatus were compiled alongside the repertoire data. In a later genetic analysis, genome-wide SNP genotypes for about three fifths of the roughly 670 donors were used, and that subset was treated as a discovery cohort. All discovery cohort repertoires had been generated on a single sequencing platform. Both class I and class II loci were covered by HLA typing, at four-digit resolution. Typing coverage differed by locus: A, B, C, DRB1 and DQB1 were typed in roughly 629-630 donors, DQA1 in approximately 520, DPA1 in some 610, and DPB1 in 400 to 490. Several DR-DQ haplotypes were handled as single units for association and clustering, since linkage in the cohort was strong. On average, roughly 240,000 unique TCR beta nucleotide sequences were sequenced per donor among 398 genotyped donors of the cohort, with 15% to 20% of those sequences being non-productive.

This clone turned up a few times. The target of this receptor is not known. No much larger clonotype is one base removed from it; base qualities were not supplied. Receptors were amplified or captured by the immunoSEQ multiplex PCR assay. For the multiplex PCR, a mixture combining 60 forward primers for TCR Vbeta segments and 13 reverse primers for TCR Jbeta segments was used. A multiplex PCR assay on genomic DNA amplified the CDR3 region of rearranged TCR beta genes. On the Illumina HiSeq System, the amplified TCR beta libraries were sequenced as 87-base-pair reads. In the paper's pipeline: Across the 600 to 700 repertoires, a later analysis counted roughly 84 million unique TCR beta chains, about 10 million of which were shared by at least two donors. Raw reads were error-corrected and collapsed into unique sequences by a nearest-neighbor algorithm in which closely related sequences were merged to remove PCR and sequencing errors. Alignment of CDR3 sequences to IMGT reference sequences was used to assign V, D and J gene segments. Each retained sequence needed at least a six-nucleotide match to both a V gene segment and a J gene segment. Rearrangements were called productive when the CDR3 lacked stop codons and stayed in frame with V and J; all others were non-productive. CDR3 was defined by IMGT convention, running from the second conserved V-encoded cysteine to the conserved J-encoded phenylalanine. Sequences without an unambiguous match to a single V gene segment were excluded from the earlier analysis of about 630 of the donors. An earlier analysis of fewer than 750 of the donors classified V segments as functional when productive rearrangements were above 56.7% and as segregating when the standard deviation between donors was above 5%. A statistical classification framework was built to diagnose cytomegalovirus status from the catalog of TCR beta chain sequences. V and J gene assignment, in a later analysis, came from comparing TCR nucleotide sequences with IMGT/GENE-DB human TR gene sequences. Using the TCRdist pipeline, a later analysis assigned CDR3 sequences along with most-parsimonious VDJ recombination scenarios. In a later analysis, each TCR beta chain was defined by its CDR3 amino acid sequence together with its V-gene family, and reads lacking a unique V-gene family were excluded. As a way to deal with suspected cross-contamination and a sequencing artifact, a later analysis dropped 640 or so nucleotide sequences that were highly shared and had low generation probability. In a later analysis, a clonal expansion index for each public chain was calculated from normalized within-repertoire ranks of inferred template counts. A later analysis computed generation probabilities with a VDJ recombination model fitted to out-of-frame rearrangements, and checked the results against IGoR. Hypergeometric tests were used in a later analysis to score TCR-TCR, TCR-HLA and TCR-CMV co-occurrence, with a repertoire-size bias correction applied to the TCR pairs. To estimate false discovery rates, a later analysis permuted the HLA or CMV assignments 20 times. In a later analysis, co-occurring TCRs were grouped using DBSCAN, and TCRdist sequence similarity was added for clustering within HLA-allele-positive subsets. For co-occurrence clustering, repertoires with fewer than 30,000 or more than 120,000 public chains were excluded, along with 5 or 6 repertoires with anomalous nucleotide sharing. TCRdb provides this immuneACCESS table in a form limited to in-frame rearrangements. Some clones are lacking; in checked studies, under half of them reflect an unresolved V gene, and why the rest are absent is not known. The V and J calls and clone size come from that table; D and trimming were worked out from the DNA. The sample table lists approximately 150,000 clones, approximately 79% of them with a count of one. Clones ranked in the top ten supply over 0.6% of the sample.

Summary of the overall study and its limitations: In both the original and validation cohorts, the classifier was reported to diagnose cytomegalovirus status with high specificity and sensitivity. A further reported finding was that TCR beta sequences accurately predicted the HLA-A and HLA-B alleles for most subjects in the first cohort. Because counts were too low, around 17 rarely observed V segments, including chromosome 9 orphons, were left out of the earlier analysis of some 600 of the donors. In a later genetic analysis, fewer N-insertions in productive TCRs were reported among donors in an Asian-associated ancestry cluster than the roughly 700-donor mean. Linkage disequilibrium might explain the correlated functional status among segregating V segments, but an unknown experimental factor could not be excluded. Three of the identified cytomegalovirus-associated TCR beta chains were confirmed in vitro to be specific for cytomegalovirus antigens. Roughly uniform sequencing depth across donors was assumed in presence/absence analyses, although this assumption may not hold. Strong co-occurrence of HLA alleles, especially DR and DQ, made assigning TCR associations to individual alleles difficult. Several of the top co-occurrence clusters appeared to be linked to parvovirus B19, influenza, CMV and Epstein-Barr virus, according to a later analysis. A later analysis found that HLA-associated TCR beta chains were more clonally expanded and had lower generation probabilities than equally common non-associated chains. In a later analysis, TCR association rates were found to vary across HLA loci, with the most associated TCRs seen for DRB1 alleles and the fewest for HLA-C alleles. In the study, some 160 TCR beta chains were listed as associated with cytomegalovirus. HLA typing was unavailable for some donors at each locus, so association tests used only the typed subset. It was suggested by the authors that the approach could potentially be generalized to other disease states and immunological phenotypes. Immune exposure information for the cohort was limited to CMV serostatus. While some public TCRs were present in many individuals, most TCR sequences turned up only very rarely across donors. A group of highly shared sequence variants was considered likely to be a technical artifact of the sequencing pipeline. In a later analysis, some 17,000 TCR beta sequences were associated with specific HLA alleles at a false discovery rate of 0.05. A later genetic analysis associated a missense DCLRE1C variant with V-gene and J-gene trimming of TCR beta chains, and an independent cohort replicated the association. Some IMGT-functional V segments, including TRBV6-2 and TRBV6-3, could not be told apart with the 87-base-pair reads, so those segments were excluded. The cohort was sequenced for TCR beta chains only, and without alpha or paired-chain data the features that could be detected were limited. In a later analysis, most CMV-associated TCR beta chains were found to appear HLA-restricted, with HLA associations seemingly driven largely by CMV exposure. Broadly in line with IMGT annotations, most TCR beta V segments showed up in productive rearrangements about 87% or about 30% of the time in an earlier analysis of several hundred of the donors.

The cohort was made up of 500 to 850 healthy bone marrow donors. All cohort members were sampled while nominally healthy, although unrecorded immune exposures were likely present. The donor tested CMV seronegative and was one of the 352 seronegative cohort members. Each donor provided a peripheral blood sample, and peripheral blood mononuclear cells were used for TCR beta sequencing. The Qiagen DNeasy Blood Extraction Kit was used to extract genomic DNA from the blood cell samples. There are 15 amino acids in the CDR3, from cysteine to phenylalanine inclusive. Only the CDR3 region is kept as DNA, spanning 45 bases read in frame from base 1. Germline trimming amounts to 2 bases on V and 5 bases on J, with 3 as the count of junction bases outside the gene matches. CDR1 and CDR2, per the germline V gene, are MNHEY and SVGAGI.

This sequence uses TRBV6-5 and TRBJ1-2; 12 bases in the middle match TRBD1. The sequencing sample was made of PBMCs. This receptor was taken from a male donor in good health and CMV-seronegative. The nucleotide sequence reads TGTGCCAGCAGTTACCGGGACAGGGGGCAGTATGGCTACACCTTC. Its protein product is CASSYRDRGQYGYTF.